These 3 T cell receptor beta chains were all obtained from the same sample, sequenced in a study of blood T cell repertoires in COVID-19. Using immunoSEQ multiplex PCR, the repertoire was profiled, and TCRdb retains in-frame clones only, with some absent. Here the sample spans around 140,000 clones, 88% being singletons. The source material was peripheral blood. These receptors were taken from a man in his sixties or seventies with active COVID-19.

The V gene is TRBV18, the J gene TRBJ1-5, with D possibly being TRBD1 (5 bases). CDR3 size: 16 residues. Germline loops: CDR1 KGHSH, CDR2 LQKENI. V dropped 1 base and J dropped 0 bases, with 10 bases sitting between them. CDR3 region: CASSPQGSYSNQPQHF. CDR3 in DNA: TGTGCCAGCTCACCACAGGGGTCCTATAGCAATCAGCCCCAGCATTTT.

The chain combines TRBV2 with TRBJ1-1; TRBD1 is a possible D gene (6 bases). V was cut by 4 bases and J by 6 bases, with 12 bases left in between. The CDR3 covers 13 residues. Germline CDR1 SNHLY, CDR2 FYNNEI. The CDR3 bases are TGTGCCAGCAGTGTTACAGGGAGCGCTGAAGCTTTCTTT. Translation: CASSVTGSAEAFF.

The chain couples TRBV7-9 to TRBJ1-2; maybe TRBD1 (5 bases). The V end was cut by 6 bases, the J end by 10 bases, with 18 bases between. CDR1 and CDR2 (germline): SEHNR, FQNEAQ (reference sequence). This CDR3 has 13 residues. Written as DNA, the CDR3 is TGTGCCAGCAGTTACCAGACAGTGTCGGACTACACCTTC. This sequence encodes CASSYQTVSDYTF. Filled out from reference TRBV7-9 and TRBJ1-2, the complete variable domain reads DTGVSQNPRHKITKRGQNVTFRCDPISEHNRLYWYRQTLGQGPEFLTYFQNEAQLEKSRLLSDRFSAERPKGSFSTLEIQRTEQGDSAMYLCASSYQTVSDYTFGSGTRLTVV.